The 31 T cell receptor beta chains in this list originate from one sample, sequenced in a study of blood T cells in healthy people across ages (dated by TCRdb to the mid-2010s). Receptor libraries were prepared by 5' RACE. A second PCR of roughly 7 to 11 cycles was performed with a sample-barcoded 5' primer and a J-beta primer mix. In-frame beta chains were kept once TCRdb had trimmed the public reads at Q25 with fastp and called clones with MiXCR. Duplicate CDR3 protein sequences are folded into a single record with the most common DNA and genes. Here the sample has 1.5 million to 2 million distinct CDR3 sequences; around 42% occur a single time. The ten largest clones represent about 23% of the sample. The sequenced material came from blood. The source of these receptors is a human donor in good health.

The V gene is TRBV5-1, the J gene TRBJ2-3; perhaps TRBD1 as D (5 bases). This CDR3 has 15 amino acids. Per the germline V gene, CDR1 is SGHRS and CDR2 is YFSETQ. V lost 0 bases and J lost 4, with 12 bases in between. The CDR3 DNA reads TGCGCCAGCAGCTTGGAGGCAGGGTACGCAGATACGCAGTATTTT. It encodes CASSLEAGYADTQYF.

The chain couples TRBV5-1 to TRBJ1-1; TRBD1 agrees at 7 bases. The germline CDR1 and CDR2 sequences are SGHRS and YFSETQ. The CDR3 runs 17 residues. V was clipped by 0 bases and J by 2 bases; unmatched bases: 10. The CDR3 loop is CASSLGVHNRGNTEAFF. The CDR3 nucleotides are TGCGCCAGCAGCTTGGGGGTTCATAACAGGGGCAACACTGAAGCTTTCTTT. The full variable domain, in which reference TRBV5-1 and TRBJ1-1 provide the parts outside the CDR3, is KAGVTQTPRYLIKTRGQQVTLSCSPISGHRSVSWYQQTPGQGLQFLFEYFSETQRNKGNFPGRFSGRQFSNSRSEMNVSTLELGDSALYLCASSLGVHNRGNTEAFFGQGTRLTVV.

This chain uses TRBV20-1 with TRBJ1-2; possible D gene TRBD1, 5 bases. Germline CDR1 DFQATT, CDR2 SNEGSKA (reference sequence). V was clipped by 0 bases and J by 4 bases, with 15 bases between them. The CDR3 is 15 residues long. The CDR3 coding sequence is TGCAGTGCTAGAGATCTGAGAGGGACCTCCTATGGCTACACCTTC. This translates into CSARDLRGTSYGYTF.

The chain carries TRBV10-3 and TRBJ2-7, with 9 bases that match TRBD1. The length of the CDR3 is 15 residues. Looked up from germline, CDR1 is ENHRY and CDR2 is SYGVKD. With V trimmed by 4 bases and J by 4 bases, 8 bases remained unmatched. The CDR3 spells CAISAPGQGSYEQYF. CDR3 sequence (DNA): TGTGCCATCAGTGCCCCGGGACAGGGATCGTACGAGCAGTACTTC.

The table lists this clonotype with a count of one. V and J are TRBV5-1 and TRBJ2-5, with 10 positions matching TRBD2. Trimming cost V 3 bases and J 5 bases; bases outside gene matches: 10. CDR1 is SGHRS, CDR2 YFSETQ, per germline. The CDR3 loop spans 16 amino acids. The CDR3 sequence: CASSWGAGGPEETQYF. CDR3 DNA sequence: TGCGCCAGCAGCTGGGGAGCGGGGGGGCCGGAGGAGACCCAGTACTTC.

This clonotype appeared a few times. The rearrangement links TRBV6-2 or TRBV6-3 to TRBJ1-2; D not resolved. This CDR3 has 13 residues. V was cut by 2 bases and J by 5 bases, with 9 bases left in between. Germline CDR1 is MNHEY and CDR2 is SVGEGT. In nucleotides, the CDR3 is TGTGCCAGCAGTTACCGGGCAGCATATGGCTACACCTTC. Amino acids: CASSYRAAYGYTF.

This chain's CDR3 is CASRPSGSNQPQHF. CDR3 bases: TGTGCCAGCAGACCCAGCGGTAGCAATCAGCCCCAGCATTTT. This chain links TRBV27 with TRBJ1-5; D is ambiguous. Per the germline V gene, CDR1 is MNHEY and CDR2 is SMNVEV (reference sequence). This CDR3 contains 14 residues. Trimming took 6 bases from V and 0 from J, leaving 9 bases between them.

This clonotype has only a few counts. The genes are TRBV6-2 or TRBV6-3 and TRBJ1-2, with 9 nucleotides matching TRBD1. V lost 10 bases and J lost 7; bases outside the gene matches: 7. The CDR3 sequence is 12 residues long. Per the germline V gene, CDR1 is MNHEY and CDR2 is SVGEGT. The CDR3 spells CATRTGGFGYTF. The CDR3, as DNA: TGTGCCACCAGAACAGGGGGCTTTGGCTACACCTTC.

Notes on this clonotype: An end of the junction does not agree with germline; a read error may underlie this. CDR3 nucleotide sequence: TGCGCCAACAGCTTGACAGCAACTAATGAAAAACTGTTTTTT. Translation gives CANSLTATNEKLFF. The rearrangement uses TRBV5-1 and TRBJ1-4; D possibly corresponds to TRBD1 (5 bases). The CDR3 covers 14 residues. Germline assignment: CDR1 SGHRS and CDR2 YFSETQ. Supplemented by reference TRBV5-1 and TRBJ1-4, the full variable domain reads KAGVTQTPRYLIKTRGQQVTLSCSPISGHRSVSWYQQTPGQGLQFLFEYFSETQRNKGNFPGRFSGRQFSNSRSEMNVSTLELGDSALYLCANSLTATNEKLFFGSGTQLSVL.

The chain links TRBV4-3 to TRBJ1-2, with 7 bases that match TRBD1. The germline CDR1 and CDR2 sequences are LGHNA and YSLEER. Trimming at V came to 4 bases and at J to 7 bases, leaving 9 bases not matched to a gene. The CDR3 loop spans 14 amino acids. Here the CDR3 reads CASSRTQGEGGYTF. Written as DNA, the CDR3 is TGCGCCAGCAGCCGAACTCAGGGGGAGGGTGGCTACACCTTC.

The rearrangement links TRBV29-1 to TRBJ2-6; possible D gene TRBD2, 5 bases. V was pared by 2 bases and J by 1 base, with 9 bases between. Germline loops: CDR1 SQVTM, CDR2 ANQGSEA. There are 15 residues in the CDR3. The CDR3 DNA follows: TGCAGCGTTGAAAGCTCGGGGTCTGGGGCCAACGTCCTGACTTTC. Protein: CSVESSGSGANVLTF.

CDR3 DNA sequence: TGTGCCAGCAGCCCCCTCCCAGCGGGGGAACGTGATGAGCAGTTCTTC. It is translated as CASSPLPAGERDEQFF. The chain joins TRBV7-9 to TRBJ2-1, with 8 bases lining up with TRBD2. Germline lookup yields CDR1 SEHNR and CDR2 FQNEAQ (reference sequence). This CDR3 contains 16 residues. V lost 5 bases and J lost 8; bases outside the gene matches: 14.

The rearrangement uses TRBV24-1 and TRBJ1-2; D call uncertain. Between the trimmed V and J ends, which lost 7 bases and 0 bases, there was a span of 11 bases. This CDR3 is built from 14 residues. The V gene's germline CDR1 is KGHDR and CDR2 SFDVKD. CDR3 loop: CATSPADTNYGYTF. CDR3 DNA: TGTGCCACCAGCCCGGCCGACACTAACTATGGCTACACCTTC.

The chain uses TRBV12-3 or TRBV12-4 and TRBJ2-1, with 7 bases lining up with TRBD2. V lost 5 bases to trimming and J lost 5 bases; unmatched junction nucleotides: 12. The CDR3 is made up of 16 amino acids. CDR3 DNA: TGTGCCAGCAGTCTCAGGACCGGTCGGGGGGACAATGAGCAGTTCTTC. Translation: CASSLRTGRGDNEQFF.

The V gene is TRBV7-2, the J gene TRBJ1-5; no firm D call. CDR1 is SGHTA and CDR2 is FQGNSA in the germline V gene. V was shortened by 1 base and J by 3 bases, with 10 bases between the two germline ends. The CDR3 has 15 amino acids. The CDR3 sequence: CASSLGTQLNQPQHF. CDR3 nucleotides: TGTGCCAGCAGCTTAGGTACACAGCTCAATCAGCCCCAGCATTTT. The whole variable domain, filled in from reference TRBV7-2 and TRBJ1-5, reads GAGVSQSPSNKVTEKGKDVELRCDPISGHTALYWYRQSLGQGLEFLIYFQGNSAPDKSGLPSDRFSAERTGGSVSTLTIQRTQQEDSAVYLCASSLGTQLNQPQHFGDGTRLSIL.

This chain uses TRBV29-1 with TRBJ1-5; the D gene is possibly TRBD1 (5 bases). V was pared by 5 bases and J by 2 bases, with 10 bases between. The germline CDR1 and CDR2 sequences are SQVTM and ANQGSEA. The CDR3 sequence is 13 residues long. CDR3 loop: CSVSQGRNQPQHF. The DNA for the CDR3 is TGCAGCGTTTCCCAGGGCCGCAATCAGCCCCAGCATTTT.

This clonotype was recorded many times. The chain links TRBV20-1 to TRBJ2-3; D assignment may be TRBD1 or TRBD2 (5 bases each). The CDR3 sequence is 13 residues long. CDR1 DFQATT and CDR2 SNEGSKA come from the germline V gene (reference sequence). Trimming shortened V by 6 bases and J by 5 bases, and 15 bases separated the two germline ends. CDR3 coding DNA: TGCAGTGCCCGGGGCACCATACTAGATACGCAGTATTTT. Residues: CSARGTILDTQYF.

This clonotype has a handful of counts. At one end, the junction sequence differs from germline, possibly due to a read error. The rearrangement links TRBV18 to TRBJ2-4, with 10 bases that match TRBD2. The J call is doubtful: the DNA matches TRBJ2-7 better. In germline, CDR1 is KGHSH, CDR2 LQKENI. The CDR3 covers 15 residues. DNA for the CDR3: TGTGCCGGCTCACCAGCTAGCGGGGGATCTTACGAGCAGTACTTC. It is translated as CAGSPASGGSYEQYF.

CDR3 nucleotide sequence: TGCGCCAGCAGCTTGTCACAGGGGGCGACTTCACCCCTCCACTTT. It is translated as CASSLSQGATSPLHF. This chain joins TRBV5-1 and TRBJ1-6, with 9 bases identical to TRBD1. The CDR3 is made up of 15 amino acids. V gave up 1 base and J gave up 9 bases; unmatched junction bases: 5. CDR1 is SGHRS and CDR2 is YFSETQ in the germline V gene.

The CDR3 loop reads CASSSGIGQPQHF. The CDR3 DNA reads TGTGCCAGCAGTTCAGGGATCGGTCAGCCCCAGCATTTT. The chain uses TRBV2 and TRBJ1-5, with D maybe TRBD1 (5 bases). CDR3 length equals 13 residues. CDR1 is SNHLY and CDR2 is FYNNEI in the germline V gene. Deletions cut 5 bases from V and 6 bases from J, with 11 bases between.

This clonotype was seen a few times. The CDR3 DNA sequence: TGTGCCAGCAGTCAAAGACTGCCCACAGATACGCAGTATTTT. It specifies CASSQRLPTDTQYF. The genes are TRBV6-5 and TRBJ2-3; D remains ambiguous. Trimming removed 5 bases from V and 2 bases from J, with 11 bases in between. CDR3 size: 14 residues. Germline V gene lookup returns CDR1 MNHEY and CDR2 SVGAGI.

The CDR3 coding sequence is TGTGCCAGCAGGGGACAGGAGACTAACTATGGCTACACCTTC. This gives the protein CASRGQETNYGYTF. V usage is TRBV6-2 or TRBV6-3 and J usage is TRBJ1-2; 8 bases align to TRBD1. The CDR3 extends over 14 amino acids. Germline CDR1 is MNHEY and CDR2 is SVGEGT. The V segment lost 6 bases and the J segment 0 bases; nucleotides outside the gene matches: 3.

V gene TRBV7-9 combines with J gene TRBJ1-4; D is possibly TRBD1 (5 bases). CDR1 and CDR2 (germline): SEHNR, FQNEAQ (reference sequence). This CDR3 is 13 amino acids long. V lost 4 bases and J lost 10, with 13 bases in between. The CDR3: CASSYQDQGKLFF. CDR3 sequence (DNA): TGTGCCAGCAGCTACCAGGATCAGGGAAAACTGTTTTTT.

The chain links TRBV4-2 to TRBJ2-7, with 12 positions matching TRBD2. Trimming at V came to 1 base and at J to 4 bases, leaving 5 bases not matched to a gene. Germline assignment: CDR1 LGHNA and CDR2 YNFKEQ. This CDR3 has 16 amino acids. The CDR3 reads CASSQVLGTSGYEQYF. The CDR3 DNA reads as TGTGCCAGCAGCCAAGTACTCGGGACTAGCGGGTACGAGCAGTACTTC.

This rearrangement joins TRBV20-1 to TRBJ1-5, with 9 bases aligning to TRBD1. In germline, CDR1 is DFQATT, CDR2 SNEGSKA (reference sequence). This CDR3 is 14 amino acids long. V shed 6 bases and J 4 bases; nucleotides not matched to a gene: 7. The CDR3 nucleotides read TGCAGTGCCAAGACAGGGGGAAGAAATCAGCCCCAGCATTTT. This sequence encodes CSAKTGGRNQPQHF.

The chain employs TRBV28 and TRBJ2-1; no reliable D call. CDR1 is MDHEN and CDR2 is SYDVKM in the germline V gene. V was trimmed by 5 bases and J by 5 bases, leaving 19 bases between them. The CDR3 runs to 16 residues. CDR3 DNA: TGTGCCAGCAGTCCACCCGGGTCTGGGCGGAACAATGAGCAGTTCTTC. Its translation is CASSPPGSGRNNEQFF. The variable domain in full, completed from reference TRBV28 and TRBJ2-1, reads DVKVTQSSRYLVKRTGEKVFLECVQDMDHENMFWYRQDPGLGLRLIYFSYDVKMKEKGDIPEGYSVSREKKERFSLILESASTNQTSMYLCASSPPGSGRNNEQFFGPGTRLTVL.

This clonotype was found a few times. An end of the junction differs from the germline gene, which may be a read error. This CDR3 reads CAGSLWSDYEQYF. The DNA for the CDR3 is TGCGCCGGCAGCTTGTGGTCCGACTACGAGCAGTACTTC. V and J are TRBV5-1 and TRBJ2-7; D call uncertain. The CDR3 totals 13 residues. From germline, CDR1 is SGHRS and CDR2 YFSETQ.

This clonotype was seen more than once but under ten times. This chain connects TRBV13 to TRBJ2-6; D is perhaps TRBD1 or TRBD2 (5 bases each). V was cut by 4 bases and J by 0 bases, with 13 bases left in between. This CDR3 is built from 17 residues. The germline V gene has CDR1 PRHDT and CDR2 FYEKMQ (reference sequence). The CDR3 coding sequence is TGTGCCAGCAGCTCCCCCGGGGCGCTCTCTGGGGCCAACGTCCTGACTTTC. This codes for CASSSPGALSGANVLTF.

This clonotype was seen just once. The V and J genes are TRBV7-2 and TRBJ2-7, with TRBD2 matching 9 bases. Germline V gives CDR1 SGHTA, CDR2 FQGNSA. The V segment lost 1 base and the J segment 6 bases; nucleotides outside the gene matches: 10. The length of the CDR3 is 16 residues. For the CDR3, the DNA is TGTGCCAGCAGCTTAGACGGGGCTTCGCGGGGGGGCGAGCAGTACTTC. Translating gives CASSLDGASRGGEQYF.

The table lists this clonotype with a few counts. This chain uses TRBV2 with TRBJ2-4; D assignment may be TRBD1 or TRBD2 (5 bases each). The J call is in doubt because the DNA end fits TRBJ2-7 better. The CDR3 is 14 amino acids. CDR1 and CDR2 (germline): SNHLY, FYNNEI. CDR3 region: CASSEGRGGYEQYF. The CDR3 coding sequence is TGTGCCAGCAGTGAAGGACGTGGGGGATACGAGCAGTACTTC.

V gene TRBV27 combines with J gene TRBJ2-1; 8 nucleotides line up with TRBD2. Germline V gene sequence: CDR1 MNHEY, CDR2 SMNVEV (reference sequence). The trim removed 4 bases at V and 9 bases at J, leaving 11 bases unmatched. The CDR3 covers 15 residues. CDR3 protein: CASSYRSGGLSEQFF. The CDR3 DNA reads TGTGCCAGCAGTTATCGAAGCGGGGGTCTTAGTGAGCAGTTCTTC.